The 27 T cell receptor beta chains given below trace back to one sample, sequenced in a study of tumor-infiltrating lymphocytes in primary liver carcinoma (dated by TCRdb to 2016 to 2017). Sequencing relied on an Illumina HiSeq 2500. Starting from about 500 ng total RNA, TCRbeta-specific cDNA was produced by reverse transcription with a constant-region primer and ProtoScript II reverse transcriptase. The TCRbeta libraries were prepared through three rounds of nested multiplex PCR following a slightly modified ARM-PCR procedure. Each of the first two PCR rounds ran for 10 cycles and used multiplex TRBV1-TRBV30 forward primers together with a Cbeta reverse primer. The raw public data were reprocessed by TCRdb itself: fastp quality trimming at Q25, MiXCR clonotype calling, in-frame beta chains only. Under each unique CDR3 protein, matching rows form one entry showing the most common genes and DNA. Within this sample are 70,000 to 95,000 distinct CDR3 sequences, with roughly 69% of them counted one time only. Of the sample, 28% is held by the ten largest clones.

Total RNA and DNA were co-extracted from about 19-30 mg of bulk tissue with the AllPrep DNA/RNA mini kit, without cell sorting. The material sequenced was liver tumor tissue from sampling region 4. The cell subset or site label corresponds to: tumor region T4, right-lateral pole. These receptors originate from a man in his forties or fifties with primary liver carcinoma and hepatitis B virus infection.

The CDR3 sequence is CASSPSGINYEQFF. For the CDR3, the DNA is TGTGCCAGCAGCCCATCTGGCATTAACTATGAGCAGTTCTTC. V is TRBV4-2 and J is TRBJ2-1; no firm D call. V was clipped by 4 bases and J by 8 bases, with 15 bases between them. This CDR3 spans 14 amino acids. The germline gives CDR1 LGHNA, CDR2 YNFKEQ.

Turning to this clonotype: The junction does not match germline at one end; this may be a read error. The chain carries TRBV11-2 and TRBJ2-7; the D gene is possibly TRBD1 (5 bases). This CDR3 region has 13 residues. The V gene's germline CDR1 is SGHAT and CDR2 FQNNGV. The CDR3 sequence: CASPKGAPYEQYF. DNA for the CDR3: TGTGCCAGCCCCAAAGGGGCGCCCTATGAGCAATACTTC.

This clonotype was detected ten times or more. V gene TRBV28 combines with J gene TRBJ2-2; D gene unclear. Germline assignment: CDR1 MDHEN and CDR2 SYDVKM. The V and J ends lost 3 bases and 5 bases respectively, with 4 bases between them. The CDR3 extends over 12 amino acids. The CDR3 DNA reads as TGTGCCAGCAGTTTCATGACCGGGGAGCTGTTTTTT. This encodes CASSFMTGELFF.

Concerning this clonotype: At one boundary the junction diverges from the germline segment, which might be a read error. The rearrangement joins TRBV29-1 to TRBJ2-5, with D perhaps matching TRBD2 (6 bases). The CDR3 covers 14 residues. Germline loops: CDR1 SQVTM, CDR2 ANQGSEA. In DNA form, the CDR3 reads TGTAGCGTTGGAGGGCTAGTGGGAGACGAGACCCAGTACTTC. This encodes CSVGGLVGDETQYF.

V usage is TRBV29-1 and J usage is TRBJ1-2, with 9 nucleotides matching TRBD1. This CDR3 spans 14 amino acids. Germline V CDR1 and CDR2: SQVTM, ANQGSEA. DNA for the CDR3: TGCAGTGTGCGAGCCGGGACAGGGAAGTATGGCTACACCTTC. This codes for CSVRAGTGKYGYTF.

Of note for this clonotype: The junction does not match germline at one end; this may be a read error. V gene TRBV6-6 combines with J gene TRBJ2-1; D not certain. This CDR3 has 14 amino acids. Germline values: CDR1 MNHNY, CDR2 SVGAGI (reference sequence). The CDR3: CASRGGYSYNEQFF. CDR3 nucleotides: TGTGCCAGCAGGGGCGGCTACTCCTATAATGAGCAGTTCTTC.

Details on this clonotype: A read error may account for a junction end that differs from germline. The V and J genes are TRBV13 and TRBJ1-5; D is possibly TRBD1 (6 bases). The CDR3 sequence is 14 residues long. CDR1 PRHDT and CDR2 FYEKMQ come from the germline V gene (reference sequence). CDR3 coding DNA: TGTGCCAGTAGCTTAGGGAACAGGGATCAGCCCCAGCATTTT. This sequence encodes CASSLGNRDQPQHF.

The chain carries TRBV11-2 and TRBJ2-5; possibly TRBD2 for D (5 bases). The CDR3 loop spans 14 amino acids. Germline CDR1 and CDR2: SGHAT and FQNNGV. The V end lost 1 base, the J end lost 7 bases, and 13 bases lay between the germline ends. CDR3 nucleotide sequence: TGTGCCAGCAGCTTAGGGGAGACGCGAAGGACCCAGTACTTC. This translates into CASSLGETRRTQYF.

The chain uses TRBV20-1 and TRBJ1-5; TRBD1 matches at 7 bases. The germline gives CDR1 DFQATT, CDR2 SNEGSKA (reference sequence). J was trimmed by 4 bases and V by 3 bases; bases with no gene match: 3. This CDR3 is built from 13 residues. CDR3 bases: TGCAGTGCTAGTTGGGACAGTAATCAGCCCCAGCATTTT. Protein sequence: CSASWDSNQPQHF.

Comment on this clonotype: The junction shows a germline mismatch at one end, possibly a read error. The chain combines TRBV12-3 or TRBV12-4 with TRBJ2-2; 13 bases fit TRBD2. The CDR3 spans 22 residues. The CDR3 spells CTSRPPRVPWTSGRRNTGELFF. In DNA form, the CDR3 reads TGTACCAGCAGGCCCCCCCGGGTCCCCTGGACTAGCGGGAGAAGAAACACCGGGGAGCTGTTTTTT.

About this clonotype itself: A read error may explain this, as a much larger clone is one base away. The CDR3 loop reads CAGSFGLAENTGELFF. The DNA for the CDR3 is TGTGCCGGCAGTTTTGGCCTAGCGGAAAACACCGGGGAGCTGTTTTTT. The rearrangement uses TRBV12-3 or TRBV12-4 and TRBJ2-2, with 7 nucleotides matching TRBD2. This CDR3 comprises 16 residues.

V usage is TRBV11-2 and J usage is TRBJ2-3; unclear D gene. The germline CDR1 and CDR2 sequences are SGHAT and FQNNGV. The CDR3 is 14 amino acids. V lost 11 bases to trimming and J lost 5 bases, with 20 bases between them. CDR3 loop: CAGRAREPEDTQYF. In DNA form, the CDR3 reads TGTGCCGGAAGGGCACGTGAGCCCGAAGATACGCAGTATTTT.

About this clonotype: The junction departs from the called germline gene at one end, perhaps through a read error. V and J are TRBV28 and TRBJ2-1; D ambiguous. This CDR3 comprises 12 residues. CDR1 MDHEN and CDR2 SYDVKM come from the germline V gene. The CDR3 loop reads CDSSLTYNEQFF. CDR3 sequence (DNA): TGTGACAGCAGTTTAACCTACAATGAGCAGTTCTTC.

The sample holds many counts of this clonotype. The chain carries TRBV27 and TRBJ2-7, with no clear D. Per the germline V gene, CDR1 is MNHEY and CDR2 is SMNVEV (reference sequence). Trimming removed 3 bases from V and 4 bases from J, with 10 bases in between. There are 13 residues in the CDR3. Written as DNA, the CDR3 is TGTGCCAGCAGTTTTGGGGTTTTGTACGAGCAGTACTTC. Translation: CASSFGVLYEQYF.

Comment on this clonotype: The CDR3 does not end in the conserved phenylalanine or tryptophan, so this is likely a read error. The CDR3 DNA is TGTGCCACCACCCCCCAACAGGGCGGAAATTCACCCCTCCACCAT. Amino acids: CATTPQQGGNSPLHH. The chain is built from TRBV6-1 and TRBJ1-6; D is perhaps TRBD1 (6 bases). Trimming shortened V by 10 bases and J by 7 bases, and 20 bases separated the two germline ends. CDR1 and CDR2 (germline): MNHNS, SASEGT. The CDR3 length is 15 residues.

This chain links TRBV14 with TRBJ2-5, with D perhaps being TRBD1 or TRBD2 (5 bases each). V was trimmed by 6 bases and J by 5 bases, leaving 22 bases between them. Germline V gene data show CDR1 as SGHDN and CDR2 as FVKESK. The length of the CDR3 is 16 residues. In DNA form, the CDR3 reads TGTGCCAGCAGTCAATTACGGGACCCCGCTATGGAGACCCAGTACTTC. Residues: CASSQLRDPAMETQYF.

Turning to this clonotype: The junction departs from the called germline gene at one end, perhaps through a read error. J is TRBJ2-2 and V is TRBV12-3 or TRBV12-4; 7 bases agree with TRBD1. The CDR3 has 15 amino acids. The CDR3 loop reads CASGSTGANAGELFF. The CDR3 nucleotides are TGTGCCAGCGGATCCACAGGGGCGAACGCCGGGGAGCTGTTTTTT.

A remark on this clonotype: Compared with germline, one end of the junction differs, possibly owing to a read error. The V and J genes are TRBV11-2 and TRBJ2-2, with 9 bases aligning to TRBD2. Germline V gene lookup returns CDR1 SGHAT and CDR2 FQNNGV. The CDR3 totals 15 residues. DNA of the CDR3: TGTCCCAGCAGGACAGTAGCGGGAGTATCCGGGGAGCTGTTTTTT. This translates into CPSRTVAGVSGELFF.

Of note for this clonotype: The junction and the germline gene differ at one end; a read error may be behind it. This chain connects TRBV4-2 to TRBJ1-2; D is uncertain. The V gene's germline CDR1 is LGHNA and CDR2 YNFKEQ. The CDR3 has 16 amino acids. Written as DNA, the CDR3 is TGTGCAAGCAGCCAAGAGGCTTGGCACATCAACTATGGCTACACCTTC. This gives the protein CASSQEAWHINYGYTF.

This clonotype has just a few counts. This chain joins TRBV11-2 and TRBJ2-7; the D is unclear. The CDR3 totals 14 residues. V lost 2 bases and J lost 2, with 10 bases in between. Germline V gene lookup returns CDR1 SGHAT and CDR2 FQNNGV. The DNA of the CDR3 is TGTGCCAGCAGCTTAACAGACTTAGCCTACGAGCAGTACTTC. This codes for CASSLTDLAYEQYF. Based on the CDR3 plus reference TRBV11-2 and TRBJ2-7, the full variable domain is EAGVAQSPRYKIIEKRQSVAFWCNPISGHATLYWYQQILGQGPKLLIQFQNNGVVDDSQLPKDRFSAERLKGVDSTLKIQPAKLEDSAVYLCASSLTDLAYEQYFGPGTRLTVT.

The CDR3 DNA is TGTGCCAGCGGTTTCCAAGGGTATGGCTACACCTTC. It yields the protein CASGFQGYGYTF. V usage is TRBV6-6 and J usage is TRBJ1-2; D is ambiguous. V was shortened by 8 bases and J by 5 bases, with 12 bases between the two germline ends. The germline V gene encodes CDR1 MNHNY and CDR2 SVGAGI (reference sequence). The length of the CDR3 is 12 residues.

This chain links TRBV6-5 with TRBJ2-7; 7 bases match TRBD1. Per germline, CDR1 MNHEY and CDR2 SVGAGI. CDR3 length: 13 amino acids. The V gene end was trimmed by 11 bases and the J gene end by 3 bases; junction bases not matched to a gene: 10. The CDR3 is CAYSRYRGYEQYF. The CDR3 coding sequence is TGTGCCTACAGCCGGTACAGGGGCTACGAGCAGTACTTC.

A few counts support this clonotype. The junction shows a germline mismatch at one end, possibly a read error. This sequence joins TRBV7-9 and TRBJ2-1, with D unclear. The CDR3 runs to 13 residues. The germline V gene has CDR1 SEHNR and CDR2 FQNEAQ (reference sequence). For the CDR3, the DNA is TGTGCCAGCAGCTTAGTTTTGATGAATGGGCAGTTCTTC. Protein product: CASSLVLMNGQFF.

This clonotype was observed once. This sequence joins TRBV6-5 and TRBJ2-2, with D maybe TRBD2 (5 bases). V was shortened by 9 bases and J by 4 bases, with 18 bases between the two germline ends. Germline V gives CDR1 MNHEY, CDR2 SVGAGI. The CDR3 is 15 amino acids. The CDR3 protein is CASSYAADGTGELFF. CDR3 DNA sequence: TGTGCCAGTAGCTACGCAGCGGACGGCACCGGGGAGCTGTTTTTT.

A remark on this clonotype: The CDR3 carries no conserved terminal phenylalanine or tryptophan, so it likely arises from a read error. The V call is TRBV6-6, the J call TRBJ2-7; 12 bases agree with TRBD2. The CDR3 has 19 residues. The germline V gene has CDR1 MNHNY and CDR2 SVGAGI (reference sequence). V shed 2 bases and J 4 bases; nucleotides not matched to a gene: 15. The CDR3 spells CASSYPIGLAGGIRYEQYL. CDR3 bases: TGTGCCAGCAGTTACCCGATCGGGCTAGCGGGAGGGATCAGATACGAGCAGTACTTG.

As for this clonotype: Sequence at one end of the junction differs from germline and may be a read error. This rearrangement joins TRBV30 to TRBJ2-3; TRBD2 matches at 7 bases. The length of the CDR3 is 20 residues. CDR1 is GTSNPN and CDR2 is SVGIG in the germline V gene (reference sequence). The CDR3 coding sequence is TGTGCCTGGAGTCCCCAACTGTGTAGCGGGTTGCCCGTTTCCCCAGATACGCAGTATTTC. This codes for CAWSPQLCSGLPVSPDTQYF. Drawing the rest from reference TRBV30 and TRBJ2-3, the complete variable domain is SQTIHQWPATLVQPVGSPLSLECTVEGTSNPNLYWYRQAAGRGLQLLFYSVGIGQISSEVPQNLSASRPQDRQFILSSKKLLLSDSGFYLCAWSPQLCSGLPVSPDTQYFGPGTRLTVL.

CDR3 coding DNA: TGTGCCAGCAGGACAGGGAATAGATCCGGGGCCAACGTCCTGACTTTC. Translated, it gives CASRTGNRSGANVLTF. V gene TRBV6-5 combines with J gene TRBJ2-6; 7 bases line up with TRBD1. Germline V lookup: CDR1 MNHEY, CDR2 SVGAGI. Trimming at V came to 6 bases and at J to 4 bases, leaving 9 bases not matched to a gene. The CDR3 is made up of 16 amino acids.